This T cell receptor (beta chain) appears in the sequencing data of a study of T-cell reconstitution after alpha-beta-depleted transplantation in children. The study, taken as a whole, reports: Elevated TCRbeta diversity at day 60 was traced, in some patients, to surviving recipient T cells and thymic progenitors. When one year had passed after transplant, most T-cell counts and diversity came from newly produced T cells.

TCRbeta library preparation incorporated unique molecular identifiers. TCRdb reprocessed the PCR reads via MiXCR and lists one record per CDR3 protein. Seen here are 700,000 to 950,000 distinct CDR3 sequences, about 15% observed once, and the top ten hold about 5%. With respect to this clonotype: The antigen is undetermined.

CDR3 length: 18 amino acids. CDR1 is SGHRS, CDR2 YFSETQ, per germline. Losses at the gene ends were 3 bases for V and 0 bases for J; bases not matched to a gene: 7. The rearrangement links TRBV5-1 to TRBJ2-5; 14 bases agree with TRBD2. This sample comprised PBMCs, mostly from graft donor cells, obtained 360 days after TCRalphabeta/CD19-depleted stem cell transplant. The sequence came from a male patient aged 10 to 17 who had a stem cell transplant for acute lymphoblastic leukemia, so the T cells may come from the graft donor. CDR3 nucleotides: TGCGCCAGCAGCTCGGGACTAGCGGGAGTGGTGCACCAAGAGACCCAGTACTTC. Amino acid sequence: CASSSGLAGVVHQETQYF.